These T cell receptor beta chains were read from a single sample in a study of T cells in Graves' hyperthyroidism and ophthalmopathy. TCRdb independently ran MiXCR on the multiplex PCR reads; one entry per CDR3 protein. The table includes a few hundred thousand distinct CDR3 sequences, around a sixth detected once. Input material: blood. These receptors were collected from a man aged 18 to 30 with Graves' ophthalmopathy. The CDR3 runs from the conserved cysteine through the conserved F or W. A D gene is named only where the DNA matches it firmly. Size tells how often a clone was seen (once, few, many) or the class of an expanded clone, and some rows leave it out.

D gene: -
clone size: -
J gene: TRBJ1-1
V gene: TRBV15
CDR3 protein: CATSRHRNTEAFF
CDR3 DNA: TGTGCCACCAGCAGACACCGGAACACTGAAGCTTTCTTT

D gene: TRBD1
clone size: many
J gene: TRBJ2-7
V gene: TRBV12-3/TRBV12-4
CDR3 protein: CASSSTPGTGGTYEQYF
CDR3 DNA: TGTGCCAGCAGTTCCACCCCCGGGACAGGGGGCACCTACGAGCAGTACTTC

D gene: -
clone size: -
J gene: TRBJ2-7
V gene: TRBV27
CDR3 protein: CASGLGGGRQYF
CDR3 DNA: TGTGCCAGCGGTTTAGGCGGGGGCAGGCAGTACTTC

D gene: TRBD2
clone size: few
J gene: TRBJ2-1
V gene: TRBV24-1
CDR3 protein: CATSDSRDYYNEQFF
CDR3 DNA: TGTGCCACCAGTGATTCCCGGGACTACTACAATGAGCAGTTCTTC

D gene: -
clone size: few
J gene: TRBJ2-5
V gene: TRBV20-1
CDR3 protein: CSANGVQTQYF
CDR3 DNA: TGCAGTGCTAATGGGGTACAGACCCAGTACTTC

D gene: TRBD1
clone size: many
J gene: TRBJ1-2
V gene: TRBV20-1
CDR3 protein: CIGQGQGFDRYTF
CDR3 DNA: TGCATCGGACAGGGTCAAGGGTTTGATCGCTACACCTTC

D gene: -
clone size: many
J gene: TRBJ1-1
V gene: TRBV2
CDR3 protein: CASTSGGRGEAFF
CDR3 DNA: TGTGCCAGCACCTCGGGAGGGCGAGGTGAAGCTTTCTTT

D gene: -
clone size: many
J gene: TRBJ2-5
V gene: TRBV12-3/TRBV12-4
CDR3 protein: CASSPGSRGETQYF
CDR3 DNA: TGTGCCAGCAGTCCGGGAAGCAGGGGAGAGACCCAGTACTTC

D gene: -
clone size: many
J gene: TRBJ2-2
V gene: TRBV2
CDR3 protein: CASSERGLNTGELFF
CDR3 DNA: TGTGCCAGCAGTGAGAGGGGTCTTAACACCGGGGAGCTGTTTTTT

D gene: TRBD2
clone size: -
J gene: TRBJ2-1
V gene: TRBV2
CDR3 protein: CASSLVSGSGNEQFF
CDR3 DNA: TGTGCCAGCAGCTTAGTGAGCGGGAGTGGAAATGAGCAGTTCTTC

D gene: -
clone size: -
J gene: TRBJ1-1
V gene: TRBV6-1
CDR3 protein: CASSPTGTGRGTEAFF
CDR3 DNA: TGTGCCAGCAGCCCAACAGGCACAGGACGGGGCACTGAAGCTTTCTTT

D gene: -
clone size: -
J gene: TRBJ1-1
V gene: TRBV20-1
CDR3 protein: CSARDTSVNPRMNTEAFF
CDR3 DNA: TGCAGTGCTAGAGATACGTCGGTAAACCCGAGGATGAACACTGAAGCTTTCTTT

D gene: -
clone size: few
J gene: TRBJ1-5
V gene: TRBV18
CDR3 protein: CASSPSNRESNQPQHF
CDR3 DNA: TGTGCCAGCTCACCATCCAACAGGGAAAGCAATCAGCCCCAGCATTTT

D gene: TRBD1
clone size: -
J gene: TRBJ1-4
V gene: TRBV7-9
CDR3 protein: CASSSVDRGQEKLFF
CDR3 DNA: TGTGCCAGCAGCTCCGTCGACAGGGGGCAGGAAAAACTGTTTTTT

D gene: -
clone size: many
J gene: TRBJ2-7
V gene: TRBV5-1
CDR3 protein: CASSADNSYEQYF
CDR3 DNA: TGCGCCAGCAGCGCGGACAACTCCTACGAGCAGTACTTC

D gene: TRBD2
clone size: many
J gene: TRBJ2-3
V gene: TRBV7-3
CDR3 protein: CASSPEAGGVTDTQYF
CDR3 DNA: TGTGCCAGCAGCCCCGAAGCGGGGGGGGTCACAGATACGCAGTATTTT

D gene: TRBD2
clone size: few
J gene: TRBJ2-1
V gene: TRBV5-4
CDR3 protein: CASRGGGGFYNEQFF
CDR3 DNA: TGTGCCAGCAGGGGCGGGGGGGGATTCTACAATGAGCAGTTCTTC

D gene: -
clone size: many
J gene: TRBJ1-1
V gene: TRBV20-1
CDR3 protein: CSASPVTEAFF
CDR3 DNA: TGCAGTGCAAGTCCCGTCACTGAAGCTTTCTTT

D gene: -
clone size: many
J gene: TRBJ2-7
V gene: TRBV20-1
CDR3 protein: CSASPPNGGVVHEQYF
CDR3 DNA: TGCAGTGCTTCTCCGCCCAACGGGGGAGTCGTCCACGAGCAGTACTTC

D gene: -
clone size: many
J gene: TRBJ1-6
V gene: TRBV28
CDR3 protein: CASQQVLESPLHF
CDR3 DNA: TGTGCCAGCCAACAGGTCCTCGAGTCCCCCCTCCACTTT

D gene: TRBD2
clone size: many
J gene: TRBJ2-1
V gene: TRBV7-9
CDR3 protein: CASTEWGLAGREQFF
CDR3 DNA: TGTGCCAGCACCGAATGGGGACTAGCCGGACGTGAGCAGTTCTTC

D gene: -
clone size: -
J gene: TRBJ2-2
V gene: TRBV7-2
CDR3 protein: CASSLRLGTGELFF
CDR3 DNA: TGTGCCAGCAGCTTACGGCTAGGGACCGGGGAGCTGTTTTTT

D gene: -
clone size: -
J gene: TRBJ2-1
V gene: TRBV11-3
CDR3 protein: CASSLGQPDYNDQFF
CDR3 DNA: TGTGCCAGCAGCTTAGGCCAGCCTGACTACAATGACCAGTTCTTC

D gene: TRBD1
clone size: few
J gene: TRBJ1-3
V gene: TRBV6-5
CDR3 protein: CASSYLDRGWTGNTIYF
CDR3 DNA: TGTGCCAGCAGTTACCTTGACAGGGGGTGGACTGGAAACACCATATATTTT

D gene: -
clone size: many
J gene: TRBJ2-1
V gene: TRBV3-1
CDR3 protein: CASSLLLVPEQFF
CDR3 DNA: TGTGCCAGCAGCCTTCTACTAGTCCCCGAGCAGTTCTTC

D gene: -
clone size: few
J gene: TRBJ1-6
V gene: TRBV5-8
CDR3 protein: CASSFRNAGSLHF
CDR3 DNA: TGTGCCAGCAGCTTTAGGAACGCGGGTTCCCTCCACTTT

D gene: TRBD1
clone size: many
J gene: TRBJ2-5
V gene: TRBV24-1
CDR3 protein: CATRGSTGGETQYF
CDR3 DNA: TGTGCCACCAGGGGATCGACAGGGGGGGAGACCCAGTACTTC

D gene: -
clone size: few
J gene: TRBJ2-3
V gene: TRBV6-1
CDR3 protein: CASRTPSGFSTDTQYF
CDR3 DNA: TGTGCCAGCAGAACACCGAGCGGGTTCAGCACAGATACGCAGTATTTT

D gene: TRBD2
clone size: -
J gene: TRBJ2-7
V gene: TRBV4-1
CDR3 protein: CASSQVLAGTDEQYF
CDR3 DNA: TGCGCCAGCAGCCAAGTCCTAGCGGGGACCGACGAGCAGTACTTC

D gene: -
clone size: -
J gene: TRBJ2-6
V gene: TRBV11-2
CDR3 protein: CASSLDPGRLSGANVLTF
CDR3 DNA: TGTGCCAGCAGCTTAGATCCCGGACGACTCTCTGGGGCCAACGTCCTGACTTTC

D gene: -
clone size: -
J gene: TRBJ1-4
V gene: TRBV9
CDR3 protein: CASSQVSGGHEKLFF
CDR3 DNA: TGCGCCAGCAGCCAAGTCTCCGGAGGGCATGAAAAACTGTTTTTT

D gene: -
clone size: few
J gene: TRBJ1-2
V gene: TRBV4-1
CDR3 protein: CASTEGPSFFYGYTF
CDR3 DNA: TGCGCCAGCACAGAGGGCCCAAGCTTCTTTTATGGCTACACCTTC

D gene: TRBD1
clone size: many
J gene: TRBJ2-1
V gene: TRBV11-2
CDR3 protein: CASSVLGQKQFF
CDR3 DNA: TGTGCCAGCAGCGTCCTGGGACAGAAGCAGTTCTTC

D gene: -
clone size: many
J gene: TRBJ1-1
V gene: TRBV7-9
CDR3 protein: CASSEFGGTEAFF
CDR3 DNA: TGTGCCAGCAGCGAATTTGGGGGGACTGAAGCTTTCTTT

D gene: -
clone size: -
J gene: TRBJ2-7
V gene: TRBV11-2
CDR3 protein: CASSLDALYLHEQYF
CDR3 DNA: TGTGCCAGCAGCTTAGACGCCCTTTATTTACACGAGCAGTACTTC

D gene: -
clone size: few
J gene: TRBJ2-5
V gene: TRBV7-2
CDR3 protein: CASSLAGNSLQETQYF
CDR3 DNA: TGTGCCAGCAGCTTAGCTGGCAATAGTCTACAAGAGACCCAGTACTTC

D gene: TRBD1
clone size: many
J gene: TRBJ2-7
V gene: TRBV5-1
CDR3 protein: CASSTKGAGGYEQYF
CDR3 DNA: TGCGCCAGCAGCACCAAGGGCGCAGGGGGCTACGAGCAGTACTTC

D gene: -
clone size: many
J gene: TRBJ1-1
V gene: TRBV7-6
CDR3 protein: CASSLAPEVMNTEAFF
CDR3 DNA: TGTGCCAGCAGCTTAGCGCCGGAAGTTATGAACACTGAAGCTTTCTTT

D gene: -
clone size: few
J gene: TRBJ2-5
V gene: TRBV24-1
CDR3 protein: CATSDATVIQETQYF
CDR3 DNA: TGTGCCACCAGTGATGCGACGGTGATTCAAGAGACCCAGTACTTC

D gene: -
clone size: few
J gene: TRBJ1-2
V gene: TRBV11-2
CDR3 protein: CASSSGLVYGYTF
CDR3 DNA: TGTGCCAGCAGTTCGGGACTAGTCTATGGCTACACCTTC

D gene: -
clone size: -
J gene: TRBJ1-2
V gene: TRBV6-4
CDR3 protein: CATSRGGRYGYTF
CDR3 DNA: TGTGCCACCTCCCGAGGGGGTCGGTATGGCTACACCTTC

D gene: TRBD2
clone size: -
J gene: TRBJ2-7
V gene: TRBV19
CDR3 protein: CASSLAGEPYEQYF
CDR3 DNA: TGTGCCAGTAGTTTAGCGGGGGAGCCATACGAGCAGTACTTC

D gene: -
clone size: many
J gene: TRBJ1-2
V gene: TRBV6-1
CDR3 protein: CASFKSRTSRNYGYTF
CDR3 DNA: TGTGCCAGCTTTAAGTCACGGACATCGAGAAACTATGGCTACACCTTC

D gene: -
clone size: -
J gene: TRBJ1-1
V gene: TRBV12-3/TRBV12-4
CDR3 protein: CASSLGGPRVGTEAFF
CDR3 DNA: TGTGCCAGCAGCCTAGGTGGGCCCAGGGTGGGCACTGAAGCTTTCTTT

D gene: -
clone size: many
J gene: TRBJ2-1
V gene: TRBV7-3
CDR3 protein: CASSLGLARNEQFF
CDR3 DNA: TGTGCCAGCAGCTTGGGCCTAGCGAGGAATGAGCAGTTCTTC

D gene: -
clone size: many
J gene: TRBJ1-1
V gene: TRBV12-3/TRBV12-4
CDR3 protein: CASSLRVVAFF
CDR3 DNA: TGTGCCAGCAGTCTCAGGGTCGTAGCTTTCTTT

D gene: TRBD2
clone size: many
J gene: TRBJ2-1
V gene: TRBV7-3
CDR3 protein: CASSRTSGGNEQFF
CDR3 DNA: TGTGCCAGCAGCCGGACTAGCGGGGGAAATGAGCAGTTCTTC

D gene: TRBD2
clone size: many
J gene: TRBJ2-1
V gene: TRBV6-1
CDR3 protein: CASSEVAGNEQFF
CDR3 DNA: TGTGCCAGCAGTGAAGTAGCGGGCAATGAGCAGTTCTTC